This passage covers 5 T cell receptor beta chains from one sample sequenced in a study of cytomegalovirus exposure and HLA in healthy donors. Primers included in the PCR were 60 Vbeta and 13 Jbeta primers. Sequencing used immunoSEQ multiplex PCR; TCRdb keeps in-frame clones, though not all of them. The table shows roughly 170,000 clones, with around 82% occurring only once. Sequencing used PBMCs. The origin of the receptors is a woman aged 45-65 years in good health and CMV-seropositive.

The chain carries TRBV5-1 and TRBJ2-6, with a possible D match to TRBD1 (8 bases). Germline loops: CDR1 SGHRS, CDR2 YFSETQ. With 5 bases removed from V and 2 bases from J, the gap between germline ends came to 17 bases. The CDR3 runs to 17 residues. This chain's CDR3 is CASSPTGGGTGANVLTF. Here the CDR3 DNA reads TGCGCCAGCAGTCCTACAGGGGGAGGGACTGGGGCCAACGTCCTGACTTTC. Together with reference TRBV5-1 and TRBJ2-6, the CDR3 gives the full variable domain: KAGVTQTPRYLIKTRGQQVTLSCSPISGHRSVSWYQQTPGQGLQFLFEYFSETQRNKGNFPGRFSGRQFSNSRSEMNVSTLELGDSALYLCASSPTGGGTGANVLTFGAGSRLTVL.

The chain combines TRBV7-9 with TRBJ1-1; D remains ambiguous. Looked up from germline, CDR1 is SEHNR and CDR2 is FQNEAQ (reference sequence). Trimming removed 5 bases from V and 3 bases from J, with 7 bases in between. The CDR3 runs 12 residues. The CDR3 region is CASSPKHTEAFF. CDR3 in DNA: TGTGCCAGCAGCCCGAAGCACACTGAAGCTTTCTTT. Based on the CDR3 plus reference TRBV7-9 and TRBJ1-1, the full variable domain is DTGVSQNPRHKITKRGQNVTFRCDPISEHNRLYWYRQTLGQGPEFLTYFQNEAQLEKSRLLSDRFSAERPKGSFSTLEIQRTEQGDSAMYLCASSPKHTEAFFGQGTRLTVV.

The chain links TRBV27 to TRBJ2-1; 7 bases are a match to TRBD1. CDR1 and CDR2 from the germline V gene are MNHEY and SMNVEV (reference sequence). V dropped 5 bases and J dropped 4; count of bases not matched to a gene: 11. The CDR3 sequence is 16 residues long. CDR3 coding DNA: TGTGCCAGCAGTAGACAGGGCGGTGGAATTTACAATGAGCAGTTCTTC. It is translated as CASSRQGGGIYNEQFF.

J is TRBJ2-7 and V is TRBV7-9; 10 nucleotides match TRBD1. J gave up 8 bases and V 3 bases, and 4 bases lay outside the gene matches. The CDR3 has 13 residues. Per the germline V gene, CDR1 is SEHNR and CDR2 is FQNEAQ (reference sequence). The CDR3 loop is CASSFPGQGKQYF. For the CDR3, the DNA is TGTGCCAGCAGCTTTCCGGGACAGGGGAAGCAGTACTTC. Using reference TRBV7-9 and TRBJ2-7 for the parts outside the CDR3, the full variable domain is DTGVSQNPRHKITKRGQNVTFRCDPISEHNRLYWYRQTLGQGPEFLTYFQNEAQLEKSRLLSDRFSAERPKGSFSTLEIQRTEQGDSAMYLCASSFPGQGKQYFGPGTRLTVT.

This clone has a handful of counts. The CDR3 is CASSPTSGGIQETQYF. The CDR3 DNA is TGTGCCAGTAGTCCGACTAGCGGGGGGATCCAAGAGACCCAGTACTTC. The J gene is TRBJ2-5, the V gene TRBV19; TRBD2 agrees at 13 bases. CDR3 size: 16 residues. Germline CDR1 is LNHDA and CDR2 is SQIVND (reference sequence). Trimming cost V 5 bases and J 1 base; bases outside gene matches: 4.